The 26 T cell receptor beta chains below all came from one sample that was sequenced in a study of pediatric ulcerative colitis. The repertoire was sequenced with immunoSEQ multiplex PCR; TCRdb's copy has only in-frame clones and lacks some. Of 50,000 to 65,000 clones listed, roughly nine tenths are singletons. The sequenced material came from blood. These receptors were obtained from a boy between 10 and 17 years old with severe ulcerative colitis.

The gene calls are TRBV6-5 and TRBJ1-3; TRBD1 is a possible D gene (5 bases). CDR1 and CDR2 (germline): MNHEY, SVGAGI. The CDR3 totals 14 residues. V was clipped by 7 bases and J by 1 base, with 11 bases between them. The CDR3 protein is CASKEGLSGNTIYF. CDR3 in DNA: TGTGCCAGCAAGGAGGGGTTGTCTGGAAACACCATATATTTT.

The CDR3 nucleotides are TGCAGCGTTGACAGGGGGCGGAATGAGCAGTTCTTC. Translation gives CSVDRGRNEQFF. The V call is TRBV29-1, the J call TRBJ2-1, with 8 bases that match TRBD1. CDR3 length equals 12 residues. Trimming cost V 3 bases and J 7 bases; bases outside gene matches: 2. Germline loops: CDR1 SQVTM, CDR2 ANQGSEA.

A few counts support this clone. V is TRBV2 and J is TRBJ2-1, with D possibly matching TRBD1 (5 bases). CDR3 length equals 12 residues. Germline CDR1 is SNHLY and CDR2 is FYNNEI. V lost 8 bases, J lost 6 bases, and 11 bases lay in between. As DNA, the CDR3 is TGTGCCAGCGGGTCAGGGTTCAATGAGCAGTTCTTC. It specifies CASGSGFNEQFF.

V gene TRBV11-3 combines with J gene TRBJ1-1; D perhaps matches TRBD1 (6 bases). CDR3 length equals 13 residues. Germline CDR1 is SGHNT and CDR2 is YENEEA. Trimming pared 11 bases from V and 1 base from J, leaving 14 bases between. The CDR3 DNA reads TGTGCCTCCCAGAAGGGACAGAACACTGAAGCTTTCTTT. Encoded protein: CASQKGQNTEAFF.

The CDR3 loop reads CSAGVTSGRAASYNEQFF. For the CDR3, the DNA is TGCAGCGCTGGAGTCACTAGCGGGAGGGCCGCATCCTACAATGAGCAGTTCTTC. The rearrangement uses TRBV29-1 and TRBJ2-1; the match to TRBD2 covers 13 bases. Per germline, CDR1 SQVTM and CDR2 ANQGSEA. V lost 7 bases, J lost 1 base, and 13 bases stayed unmatched. This CDR3 region has 18 residues.

The chain links TRBV27 to TRBJ1-4, with 7 positions matching TRBD1. Trimming removed 0 bases from V and 4 bases from J; junction bases left unmatched: 2. The CDR3 is 15 residues long. Germline assignment: CDR1 MNHEY and CDR2 SMNVEV (reference sequence). The DNA of the CDR3 is TGTGCCAGCAGTTTATCAGGGGGCGTTAATGAAAAACTGTTTTTT. Amino acid sequence: CASSLSGGVNEKLFF. The variable domain in full, completed from reference TRBV27 and TRBJ1-4, reads EAQVTQNPRYLITVTGKKLTVTCSQNMNHEYMSWYRQDPGLGLRQIYYSMNVEVTDKGDVPEGYKVSRKEKRNFPLILESPSPNQTSLYFCASSLSGGVNEKLFFGSGTQLSVL.

This chain connects TRBV5-4 to TRBJ1-1; a possible D gene is TRBD1 (6 bases). V lost 1 base and J lost 6, with 13 bases in between. This CDR3 contains 14 residues. In germline, CDR1 is SGHNT, CDR2 YYREEE (reference sequence). CDR3 loop: CASSLRGGFAEAFF. CDR3 nucleotide sequence: TGTGCCAGCAGCTTGAGAGGGGGGTTCGCTGAAGCTTTCTTT.

The V and J genes are TRBV25-1 and TRBJ2-3; 9 nucleotides align to TRBD2. Looked up from germline, CDR1 is MGHDK and CDR2 is SYGVNS. This CDR3 has 16 residues. V shed 1 base, J shed 8 bases, and the junction held 10 bases outside the gene matches. CDR3: CASSEWGTSPVGTQYF. In DNA, the CDR3 is TGTGCCAGCAGTGAATGGGGGACTAGCCCCGTCGGTACGCAGTATTTT.

The gene calls are TRBV11-2 and TRBJ2-5; 7 positions match TRBD1. The CDR3 sequence is 13 residues long. With 6 bases clipped from V and 5 bases from J, the junction kept 6 bases outside the gene matches. Germline V gene lookup returns CDR1 SGHAT and CDR2 FQNNGV. CDR3: CASRLTGVETQYF. The CDR3 nucleotides are TGTGCCAGCAGACTAACAGGGGTCGAGACCCAGTACTTC.

V and J are TRBV6-5 and TRBJ2-5, with 7 bases fitting TRBD2. Trimming at V came to 0 bases and at J to 9 bases, leaving 4 bases not matched to a gene. CDR3 length: 13 amino acids. CDR1 and CDR2 (germline): MNHEY, SVGAGI. CDR3 sequence: CASSYSPRGAQYF. Here the CDR3 DNA reads TGTGCCAGCAGTTACTCCCCCCGGGGGGCCCAGTACTTC.

The CDR3 region is CASSLVSRETQYF. As DNA, the CDR3 is TGTGCCAGCAGCTTAGTGAGTAGGGAGACCCAGTACTTC. The J gene is TRBJ2-5, the V gene TRBV11-2; D is ambiguous. CDR1 and CDR2 from the germline V gene are SGHAT and FQNNGV. This CDR3 has 13 amino acids. Trimming pared 1 base from V and 5 bases from J, leaving 8 bases between. The full variable domain, rest sourced from reference TRBV11-2 and TRBJ2-5, is EAGVAQSPRYKIIEKRQSVAFWCNPISGHATLYWYQQILGQGPKLLIQFQNNGVVDDSQLPKDRFSAERLKGVDSTLKIQPAKLEDSAVYLCASSLVSRETQYFGPGTRLLVL.

The CDR3 loop reads CASSPLRTGSDTQYF. The CDR3 region has the DNA TGTGCCAGCTCACCTCTAAGGACAGGGAGCGATACGCAGTATTTT. The chain links TRBV18 to TRBJ2-3; 8 bases are shared with TRBD1. In germline, CDR1 is KGHSH, CDR2 LQKENI. The trim removed 3 bases at V and 6 bases at J, leaving 8 bases unmatched. The CDR3 spans 15 residues.

This chain links TRBV27 with TRBJ1-1; D remains ambiguous. The CDR3 length is 14 residues. Between the trimmed V and J ends, which lost 6 bases and 1 base, there was a span of 12 bases. Germline CDR1 and CDR2: MNHEY and SMNVEV (reference sequence). The CDR3 DNA follows: TGTGCCAGCAGGGGGATTCGAGGGAACACTGAAGCTTTCTTT. Amino acid sequence: CASRGIRGNTEAFF.

This rearrangement joins TRBV18 to TRBJ1-1; D call uncertain. V lost 4 bases, J lost 3 bases, and 12 bases lay in between. Germline CDR1 KGHSH, CDR2 LQKENI. This CDR3 region has 14 residues. The CDR3 loop is CASSQREADTEAFF. CDR3 sequence (DNA): TGTGCCAGCTCACAAAGGGAAGCGGACACTGAAGCTTTCTTT.

The genes are TRBV5-4 and TRBJ2-1, with 10 bases lining up with TRBD2. The CDR3 runs 15 residues. In germline, CDR1 is SGHNT, CDR2 YYREEE (reference sequence). V was clipped by 3 bases and J by 7 bases; unmatched bases: 7. The DNA for the CDR3 is TGTGCCAGCAGCTCGGCTAGCGGGAGTAGGAATGAGCAGTTCTTC. It translates to CASSSASGSRNEQFF. Combining the CDR3 with reference TRBV5-4 and TRBJ2-1 gives the whole variable domain ETGVTQSPTHLIKTRGQQVTLRCSSQSGHNTVSWYQQALGQGPQFIFQYYREEENGRGNFPPRFSGLQFPNYSSELNVNALELDDSALYLCASSSASGSRNEQFFGPGTRLTVL.

V usage is TRBV7-9 and J usage is TRBJ1-4; D is unresolved. In germline, CDR1 is SEHNR, CDR2 FQNEAQ (reference sequence). The CDR3 contains 18 residues. V lost 1 base and J 3 bases, leaving 18 bases between the germline ends. The CDR3 loop is CASSLGWSDSRANEKLFF. DNA for the CDR3: TGTGCCAGCAGCTTAGGGTGGTCAGACTCTCGGGCTAATGAAAAACTGTTTTTT.

The genes are TRBV18 and TRBJ1-5; TRBD1 aligns across 8 bases. Germline values: CDR1 KGHSH, CDR2 LQKENI. With V trimmed by 2 bases and J by 5 bases, 8 bases remained unmatched. CDR3 length: 16 residues. As DNA, the CDR3 is TGTGCCAGCTCACCAATCGCAGGGGGCAGAGATCAGCCCCAGCATTTT. Translated, it gives CASSPIAGGRDQPQHF. The whole variable domain, filled in from reference TRBV18 and TRBJ1-5, reads NAGVMQNPRHLVRRRGQEARLRCSPMKGHSHVYWYRQLPEEGLKFMVYLQKENIIDESGMPKERFSAEFPKEGPSILRIQQVVRGDSAAYFCASSPIAGGRDQPQHFGDGTRLSIL.

This clone has more than one count but fewer than ten. The rearrangement links TRBV6-1 to TRBJ1-1; D is ambiguous. This CDR3 contains 13 residues. V lost 8 bases to trimming and J lost 4 bases, with 14 bases between them. The germline CDR1 and CDR2 sequences are MNHNS and SASEGT. This CDR3 is CASGEGGVTEAFF. CDR3 DNA: TGTGCCAGCGGAGAGGGTGGAGTCACTGAAGCTTTCTTT.

This chain connects TRBV4-2 to TRBJ2-2; TRBD2 matches 9 bases. The CDR3 is 16 residues long. The germline gives CDR1 LGHNA, CDR2 YNFKEQ. Trimming cost V 3 bases and J 5 bases; bases outside gene matches: 7. The CDR3 reads CASSHSSLAGTGELFF. CDR3 in DNA: TGTGCCAGCAGCCATTCTTCTCTAGCGGGAACCGGGGAGCTGTTTTTT.

The rearrangement links TRBV11-3 to TRBJ2-3; 8 positions agree with TRBD1. V shed 4 bases, J shed 0 bases, and the junction held 6 bases outside the gene matches. Germline V gene lookup returns CDR1 SGHNT and CDR2 YENEEA. The CDR3 is 16 amino acids. The CDR3 region has the DNA TGTGCCAGCAGCTCGCCAGGGGGCTTTAGCACAGATACGCAGTATTTT. Amino acids: CASSSPGGFSTDTQYF.

The chain employs TRBV19 and TRBJ1-2, with TRBD1 as a possible D gene (5 bases). V lost 1 base and J 8 bases, leaving 20 bases between the germline ends. Germline loops: CDR1 LNHDA, CDR2 SQIVND (reference sequence). CDR3 length equals 16 residues. The CDR3: CASSIVQDFSQEGYTF. The CDR3 nucleotides are TGTGCCAGTAGTATAGTACAGGATTTTTCACAAGAAGGCTACACCTTC.

CDR3 loop: CATVESASAEAFF. The CDR3 nucleotides read TGTGCCACAGTTGAAAGCGCGTCGGCTGAAGCTTTCTTT. The chain employs TRBV19 and TRBJ1-1; D gene unclear. Trimming shortened V by 10 bases and J by 6 bases, and 18 bases separated the two germline ends. This CDR3 region has 13 residues. Looked up from germline, CDR1 is LNHDA and CDR2 is SQIVND (reference sequence).

This chain links TRBV15 with TRBJ2-1; 9 positions agree with TRBD1. This CDR3 region has 14 residues. Germline V gene sequence: CDR1 LNHNV, CDR2 YYDKDF (reference sequence). J gave up 8 bases and V 5 bases, and 7 bases lay outside the gene matches. The CDR3 here is CATSFGTGPDEQFF. CDR3 DNA sequence: TGTGCCACCAGCTTCGGGACAGGGCCGGATGAGCAGTTCTTC.

This chain connects TRBV25-1 to TRBJ2-7, with TRBD2 identical over 10 bases. The CDR3 sequence is 18 residues long. Per the germline V gene, CDR1 is MGHDK and CDR2 is SYGVNS. V trimming: 6 bases; J trimming: 4 bases; junction bases outside the gene matches: 18. CDR3 DNA sequence: TGTGCCAGCAGCCAGACGGGGGGGCTAGCGGGAGTCCCTTACGAGCAGTACTTC. It translates to CASSQTGGLAGVPYEQYF.

The chain links TRBV11-2 to TRBJ2-6; D possibly matches TRBD1 or TRBD2 (5 bases each). The V gene's germline CDR1 is SGHAT and CDR2 FQNNGV. This CDR3 is 18 amino acids long. The V gene lost 1 base and the J gene lost 0 bases, with 13 bases spanning the gap. The CDR3 loop is CASSLVGGISSGANVLTF. The DNA of the CDR3 is TGTGCCAGCAGCTTAGTTGGGGGTATCAGCTCTGGGGCCAACGTCCTGACTTTC.

The V gene is TRBV11-3, the J gene TRBJ2-7; TRBD1 matches 8 bases. Germline-derived CDR1 and CDR2 are SGHNT and YENEEA. V was clipped by 6 bases and J by 3 bases; unmatched bases: 4. The CDR3 is made up of 13 amino acids. The CDR3 sequence: CASRVTGGYEQYF. CDR3 bases: TGTGCCAGCAGAGTTACAGGGGGCTACGAGCAGTACTTC.